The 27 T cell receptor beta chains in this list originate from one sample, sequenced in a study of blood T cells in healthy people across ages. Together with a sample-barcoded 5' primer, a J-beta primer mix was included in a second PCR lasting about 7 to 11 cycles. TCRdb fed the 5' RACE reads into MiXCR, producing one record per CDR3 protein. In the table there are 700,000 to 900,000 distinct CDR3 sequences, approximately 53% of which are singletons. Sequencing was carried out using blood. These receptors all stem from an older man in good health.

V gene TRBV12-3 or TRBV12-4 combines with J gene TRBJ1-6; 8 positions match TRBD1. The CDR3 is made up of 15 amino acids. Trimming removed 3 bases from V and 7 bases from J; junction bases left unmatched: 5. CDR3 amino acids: CASSFDDRGNSPLHF. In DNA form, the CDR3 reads TGTGCCAGCAGTTTCGACGACAGGGGCAATTCACCCCTCCACTTT.

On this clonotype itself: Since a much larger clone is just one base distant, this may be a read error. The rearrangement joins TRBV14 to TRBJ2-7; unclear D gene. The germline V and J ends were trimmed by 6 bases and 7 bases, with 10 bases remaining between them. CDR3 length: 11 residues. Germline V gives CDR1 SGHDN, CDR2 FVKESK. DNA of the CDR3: TGTGCCAGCAGTCACTACGATGAGCAGTACTTC. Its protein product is CASSHYDEQYF.

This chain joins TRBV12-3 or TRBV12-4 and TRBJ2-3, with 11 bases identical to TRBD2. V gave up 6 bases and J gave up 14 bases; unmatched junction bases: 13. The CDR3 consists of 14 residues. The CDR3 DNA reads TGTGCCAGCAGCCGTAGCGGGAGGGCCAGATACGCGTATTTT. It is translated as CASSRSGRARYAYF.

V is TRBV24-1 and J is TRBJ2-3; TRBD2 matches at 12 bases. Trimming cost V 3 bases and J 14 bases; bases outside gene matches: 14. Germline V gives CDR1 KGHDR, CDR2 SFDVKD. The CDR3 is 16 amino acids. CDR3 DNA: TGTGCCACCAGTGATGCAGGACTAGCGGGACACAGAGACGCGTATTTT. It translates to CATSDAGLAGHRDAYF.

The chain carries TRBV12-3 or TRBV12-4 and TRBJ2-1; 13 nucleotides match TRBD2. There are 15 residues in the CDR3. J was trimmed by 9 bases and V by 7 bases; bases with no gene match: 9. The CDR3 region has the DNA TGTGCCAGCATAGGGACTAGCGGGGTGGGGGGTGAGCAGTTCTTC. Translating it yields CASIGTSGVGGEQFF.

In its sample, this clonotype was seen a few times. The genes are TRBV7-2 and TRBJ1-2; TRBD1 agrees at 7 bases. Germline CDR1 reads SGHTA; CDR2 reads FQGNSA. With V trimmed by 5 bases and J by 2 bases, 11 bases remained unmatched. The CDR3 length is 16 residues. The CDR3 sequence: CASSPGTGAQNYGYTF. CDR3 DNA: TGTGCCAGCAGCCCAGGAACAGGGGCTCAAAACTATGGCTACACCTTC. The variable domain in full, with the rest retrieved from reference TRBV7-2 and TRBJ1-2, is GAGVSQSPSNKVTEKGKDVELRCDPISGHTALYWYRQSLGQGLEFLIYFQGNSAPDKSGLPSDRFSAERTGGSVSTLTIQRTQQEDSAVYLCASSPGTGAQNYGYTFGSGTRLTVV.

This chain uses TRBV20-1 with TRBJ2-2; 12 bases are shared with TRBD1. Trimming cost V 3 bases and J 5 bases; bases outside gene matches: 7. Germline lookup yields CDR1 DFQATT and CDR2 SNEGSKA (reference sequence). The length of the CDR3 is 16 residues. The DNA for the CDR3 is TGCAGTGCTAGGAAAAGGGACAGGGGGCGTACCGGGGAGCTGTTTTTT. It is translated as CSARKRDRGRTGELFF.

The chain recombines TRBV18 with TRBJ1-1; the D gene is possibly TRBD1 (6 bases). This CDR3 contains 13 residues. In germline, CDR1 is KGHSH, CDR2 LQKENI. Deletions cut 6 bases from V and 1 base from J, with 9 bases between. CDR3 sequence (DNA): TGTGCCAGCTCCGGAGGGGGGAACACTGAAGCTTTCTTT. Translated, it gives CASSGGGNTEAFF.

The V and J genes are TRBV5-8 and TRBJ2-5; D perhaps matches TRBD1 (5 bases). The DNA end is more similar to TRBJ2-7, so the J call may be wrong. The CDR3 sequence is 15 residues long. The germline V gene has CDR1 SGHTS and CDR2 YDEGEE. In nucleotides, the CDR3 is TGTGCCAGCAGCTTGGCAGGGTCGATGACCTACGAGCAGTACTTC. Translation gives CASSLAGSMTYEQYF.

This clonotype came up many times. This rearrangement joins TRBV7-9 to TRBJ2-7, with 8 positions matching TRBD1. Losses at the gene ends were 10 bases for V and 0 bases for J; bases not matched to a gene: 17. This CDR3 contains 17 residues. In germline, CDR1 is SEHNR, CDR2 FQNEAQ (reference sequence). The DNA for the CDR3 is TGTGCCACCAGTAGGGAAATCCGGGACAGGCACTCCTACGAGCAGTACTTC. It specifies CATSREIRDRHSYEQYF.

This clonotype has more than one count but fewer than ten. The CDR3 nucleotides read TGCAGTGCTAGAGGGTCACCTAGCGGGACTTCCCATGGCTCCTACGAGCAGTACTTC. It yields the protein CSARGSPSGTSHGSYEQYF. The chain has TRBV20-1 and TRBJ2-7; 9 bases agree with TRBD2. CDR1 and CDR2 from the germline V gene are DFQATT and SNEGSKA (reference sequence). After removal of 1 base from V and 0 bases from J, the junction contained 16 bases not matched to a gene. The CDR3 is made up of 19 amino acids.

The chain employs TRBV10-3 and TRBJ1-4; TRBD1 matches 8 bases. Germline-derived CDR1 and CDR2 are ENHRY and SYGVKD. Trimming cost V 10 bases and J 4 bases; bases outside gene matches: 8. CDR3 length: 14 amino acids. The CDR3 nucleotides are TGTGCCAGCAGAAGGACAGGGAGTAATGAAAAACTGTTTTTT. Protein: CASRRTGSNEKLFF.

In DNA, the CDR3 is TGTGCCAGCACCCCTCGGACCCCAACAGATACGCAGTATTTT. Its protein product is CASTPRTPTDTQYF. The chain employs TRBV6-5 and TRBJ2-3; no definite D call. V lost 7 bases to trimming and J lost 3 bases, with 14 bases between them. CDR3 length equals 14 residues. Germline assignment: CDR1 MNHEY and CDR2 SVGAGI.

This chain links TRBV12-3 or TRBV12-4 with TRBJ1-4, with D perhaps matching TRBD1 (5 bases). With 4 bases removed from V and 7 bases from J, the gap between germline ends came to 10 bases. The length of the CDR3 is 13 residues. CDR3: CASSWGGVEKLFF. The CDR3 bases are TGTGCCAGCAGTTGGGGGGGGGTTGAAAAACTGTTTTTT.

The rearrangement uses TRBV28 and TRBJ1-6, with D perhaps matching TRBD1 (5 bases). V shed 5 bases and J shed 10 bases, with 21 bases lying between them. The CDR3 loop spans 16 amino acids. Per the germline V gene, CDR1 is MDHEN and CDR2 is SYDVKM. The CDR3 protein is CASSAPGPGRQSPLHF. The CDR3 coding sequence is TGTGCCAGCAGTGCCCCAGGGCCAGGCAGACAGTCACCCCTCCACTTT.

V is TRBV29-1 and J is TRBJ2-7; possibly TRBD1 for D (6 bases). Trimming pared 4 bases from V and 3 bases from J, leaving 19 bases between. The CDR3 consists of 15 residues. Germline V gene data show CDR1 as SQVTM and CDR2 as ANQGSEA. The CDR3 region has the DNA TGCAGCGTTGTAAGGTTACGGGACACAAACTACGAGCAGTACTTC. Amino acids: CSVVRLRDTNYEQYF.

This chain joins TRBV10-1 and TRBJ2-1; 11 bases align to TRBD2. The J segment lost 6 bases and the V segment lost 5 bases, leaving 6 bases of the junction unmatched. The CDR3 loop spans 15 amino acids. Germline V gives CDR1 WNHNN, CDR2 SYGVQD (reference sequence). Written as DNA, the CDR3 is TGCGCCAGCAGTCCACTAGCGGGAGTGATCAATGAGCAGTTCTTC. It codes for CASSPLAGVINEQFF.

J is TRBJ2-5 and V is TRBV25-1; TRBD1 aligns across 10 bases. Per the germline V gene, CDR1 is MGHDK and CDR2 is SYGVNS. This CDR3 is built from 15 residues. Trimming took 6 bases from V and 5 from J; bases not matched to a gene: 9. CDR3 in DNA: TGTGCCAGCAGGCGAGGACAGGGGGTCGTTGAGACCCAGTACTTC. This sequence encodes CASRRGQGVVETQYF.

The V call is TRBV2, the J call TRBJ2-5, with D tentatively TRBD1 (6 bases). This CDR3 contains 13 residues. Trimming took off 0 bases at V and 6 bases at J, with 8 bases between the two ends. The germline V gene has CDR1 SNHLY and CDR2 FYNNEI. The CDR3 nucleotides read TGTGCCAGCAGTGAAGCCAGGGGAAAGACCCAGTACTTC. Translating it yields CASSEARGKTQYF.

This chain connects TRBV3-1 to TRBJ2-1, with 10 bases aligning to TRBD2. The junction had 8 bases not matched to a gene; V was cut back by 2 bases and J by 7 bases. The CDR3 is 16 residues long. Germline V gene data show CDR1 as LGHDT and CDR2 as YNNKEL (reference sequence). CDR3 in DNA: TGTGCCAGCAGCCAATTTCTAGCGGGAGTTGGGAATGAGCAGTTCTTC. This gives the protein CASSQFLAGVGNEQFF.

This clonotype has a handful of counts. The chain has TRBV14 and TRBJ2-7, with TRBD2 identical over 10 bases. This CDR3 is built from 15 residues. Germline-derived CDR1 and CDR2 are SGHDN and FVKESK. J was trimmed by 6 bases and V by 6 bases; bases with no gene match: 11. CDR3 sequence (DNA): TGTGCCAGCAGTCAGCGGGAGGGCCTCATAGGCGAGCAGTACTTC. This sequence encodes CASSQREGLIGEQYF.

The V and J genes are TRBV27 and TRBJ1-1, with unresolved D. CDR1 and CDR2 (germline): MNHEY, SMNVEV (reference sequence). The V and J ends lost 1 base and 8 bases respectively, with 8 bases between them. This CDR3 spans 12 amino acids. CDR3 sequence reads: CASSLLAGEAFF. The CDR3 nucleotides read TGTGCCAGCAGTTTATTGGCAGGAGAAGCTTTCTTT.

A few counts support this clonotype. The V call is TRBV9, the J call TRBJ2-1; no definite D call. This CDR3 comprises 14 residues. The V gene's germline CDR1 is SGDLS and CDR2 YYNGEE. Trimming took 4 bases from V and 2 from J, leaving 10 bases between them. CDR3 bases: TGTGCCAGCAGCCCCATGGTTACCTACAATGAGCAGTTCTTC. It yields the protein CASSPMVTYNEQFF.

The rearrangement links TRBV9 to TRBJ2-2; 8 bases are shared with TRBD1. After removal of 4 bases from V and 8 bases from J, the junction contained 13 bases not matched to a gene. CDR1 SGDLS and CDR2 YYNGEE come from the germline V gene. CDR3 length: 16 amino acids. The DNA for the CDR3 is TGTGCCAGCAGCTTTGGACAGGGCCCCTCGGCGGGGGAGCTGTTTTTT. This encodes CASSFGQGPSAGELFF. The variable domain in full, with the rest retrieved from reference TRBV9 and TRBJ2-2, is DSGVTQTPKHLITATGQRVTLRCSPRSGDLSVYWYQQSLDQGLQFLIQYYNGEERAKGNILERFSAQQFPDLHSELNLSSLELGDSALYFCASSFGQGPSAGELFFGEGSRLTVL.

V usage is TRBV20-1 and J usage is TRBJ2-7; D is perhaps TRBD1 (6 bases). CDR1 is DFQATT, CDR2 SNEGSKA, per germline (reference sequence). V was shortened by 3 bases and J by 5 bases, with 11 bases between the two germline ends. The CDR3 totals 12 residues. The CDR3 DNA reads TGCAGTGCTAGTGACAGGACAGACGAGCAGTACTTC. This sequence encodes CSASDRTDEQYF.

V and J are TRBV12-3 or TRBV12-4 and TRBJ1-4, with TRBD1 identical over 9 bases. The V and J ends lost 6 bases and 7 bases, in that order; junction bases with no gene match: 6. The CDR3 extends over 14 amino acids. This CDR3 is CASRRTGVAEKLFF. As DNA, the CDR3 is TGTGCCAGCAGGAGGACAGGGGTCGCTGAAAAACTGTTTTTT.

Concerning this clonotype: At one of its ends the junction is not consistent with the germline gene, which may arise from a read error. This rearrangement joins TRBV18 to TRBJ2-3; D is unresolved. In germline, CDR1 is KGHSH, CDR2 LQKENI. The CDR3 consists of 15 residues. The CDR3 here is CASTPSLPTTDTQYF. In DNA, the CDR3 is TGTGCCAGCACACCATCTCTTCCCACCACAGATACGCAGTATTTT.